This is a list of T cell receptor beta chains from one sample in a study of beta chain features in type 1 diabetes. Clones were read by immunoSEQ multiplex PCR, and TCRdb kept only the in-frame ones, dropping some. Of 620,000 or so clones listed, 15% to 19% are singletons. The sample comprised naive CD4+ T cells from blood. Receptors were obtained from a man between 18 and 29 years old in good health. The CDR3 runs from the conserved cysteine through the conserved F or W. The D gene is left open where the match is weak. Expanded clones are given a class, and other clones once, few, many or no size at all.

v_gene	j_gene	abundance	d_gene	CDR3nt	CDR3aa
TRBV6-5	TRBJ2-2	-	TRBD1	TGTGCCAGCAGTTCAGGGACAGGGGCTGACACCGGGGAGCTGTTTTTT	CASSSGTGADTGELFF
TRBV9	TRBJ2-3	-	TRBD2	TGTGCCAGCAGCGTATGGGGACCTAGCGGGAGTTTTGGCCGCACAGATACGCAGTATTTT	CASSVWGPSGSFGRTDTQYF
TRBV5-6	TRBJ1-5	-	TRBD1	TGTGCCAGCAGCTTAGGGCAGGGGGCCGGTCAGCCCCAGCATTTT	CASSLGQGAGQPQHF
TRBV25-1	TRBJ1-2	-	-	TGTGCCAGCAGTCCATCCACGGGTGGCTACACCTTC	CASSPSTGGYTF
TRBV5-1	TRBJ1-5	-	-	TGCGCCAGCAGCTTAAAGGGCGGCAATCAGCCCCAGCATTTT	CASSLKGGNQPQHF
TRBV30	TRBJ2-7	-	-	TGTGCCTGGAGTCTGGGGCGCATTAAACCCCACGAGCAGTACTTC	CAWSLGRIKPHEQYF
TRBV15	TRBJ2-5	-	-	TGTGCCACCAGCAGAGATTGGGGGGATAGCCAGTACTTC	CATSRDWGDSQYF
TRBV6-4	TRBJ2-5	-	-	TGTGCCAGCAGCCGTGGGTTCCAAGAGACCCAGTACTTC	CASSRGFQETQYF
TRBV5-1	TRBJ2-1	few	-	TGCGCCAGCTTCATAGATCCAGGGTCCTACAATGAGCAGTTCTTC	CASFIDPGSYNEQFF
TRBV28	TRBJ2-7	-	-	TGTGCCAGCGGTCCCGGTCCTGCCTACGAGCAGTACTTC	CASGPGPAYEQYF
TRBV7-2	TRBJ2-1	-	-	TGTGCCAGCAGCTCGGACCCTGTCAGTGAGCAGTTCTTC	CASSSDPVSEQFF
TRBV28	TRBJ2-3	-	-	TGTGCCAGCAGTTTATGGGGGAGCGGCACAGATACGCAGTATTTT	CASSLWGSGTDTQYF
TRBV19	TRBJ2-7	-	-	TGTGCCAGTAGTATAGATCTCCCCAGGGGCTACGAGCAGTACTTC	CASSIDLPRGYEQYF
TRBV30	TRBJ1-2	few	-	TGTGCCTGGAGTCCCTTCGGGCGAGGCTACACCTTC	CAWSPFGRGYTF
TRBV5-6	TRBJ2-3	-	-	TGTGCCAGCAGCTGGGGGTCGGGAGATACGCAGTATTTT	CASSWGSGDTQYF
TRBV28	TRBJ1-1	-	TRBD1	TGTGCCAGCAGCCGACAGGGACAGACTGAAGCTTTCTTT	CASSRQGQTEAFF
TRBV4-2	TRBJ1-5	few	TRBD1	TGTGCCAGCAGCCTGAATACAGGGGTAGATCAGCCCCAGCATTTT	CASSLNTGVDQPQHF
TRBV29-1	TRBJ2-7	few	-	TGCAGCGTTGAAGGTTGGACATGGGGGGAATACGAGCAGTACTTC	CSVEGWTWGEYEQYF
TRBV27	TRBJ1-6	few	-	TGTGCCAGCAGTTTCAAGGGGATTTATTCACCCCTCCACTTT	CASSFKGIYSPLHF
TRBV5-6	TRBJ1-5	few	-	TGTGCCAGCAGCTTGGGGGCAGGTCAGCCCCAGCATTTT	CASSLGAGQPQHF
TRBV7-9	TRBJ2-3	-	-	TGTGCCAGCAGTCAAGCAGGAGCGGATACGCAGTATTTT	CASSQAGADTQYF
TRBV15	TRBJ1-1	-	-	TGTGCCACCAGCAGAGATAGCAGGAACACTGAAGCTTTCTTT	CATSRDSRNTEAFF
TRBV18	TRBJ1-5	few	-	TGTGCCAGCTCACCAAGCTGGGGCAATCAGCCCCAGCATTTT	CASSPSWGNQPQHF
TRBV2	TRBJ1-4	few	TRBD1	TGTGCCAGCAGTCCAATCGGGACAGGGATTGAAAAACTGTTTTTT	CASSPIGTGIEKLFF
TRBV28	TRBJ2-4	few	-	TGTGCCAGCAGTCCTCCCTCGACAAGAACCAAAAACATTCAGTACTTC	CASSPPSTRTKNIQYF
TRBV2	TRBJ2-3	-	-	TGTGCCAGCAGCCGTATGGTTTCGGGGTATTTT	CASSRMVSGYF
TRBV5-1	TRBJ1-2	-	-	TGCGCCAGCAGTATCGACGGACGGCTTGGCTACACCTTC	CASSIDGRLGYTF
TRBV5-4	TRBJ2-2	-	TRBD1	TGTGCCAGCAGCTCCCGGGACAGGAACACCGGGGAGCTGTTTTTT	CASSSRDRNTGELFF
TRBV4-2	TRBJ2-6	few	-	TGTGCCAGCAGCCAACAACAGGGAACTGGGGCCAACGTCCTGACTTTC	CASSQQQGTGANVLTF
TRBV7-9	TRBJ1-1	-	TRBD1	TGTGCCAGCAGCTTATATAGGGACAGGGGGAACACTGAAGCTTTCTTT	CASSLYRDRGNTEAFF
TRBV9	TRBJ1-1	few	-	TGTGCCAGCAGCGTAGGTATCGCGAACACTGAAGCTTTCTTT	CASSVGIANTEAFF
TRBV27	TRBJ1-1	-	TRBD1	TGTGCCAGCAGTATAAATCTCGGGACAGGGAGATCTTTCTTT	CASSINLGTGRSFF
TRBV7-3	TRBJ2-3	few	-	TGTGCCAGCAGCTGGACAGCGGGCGGGAGCGGCACAGATACGCAGTATTTT	CASSWTAGGSGTDTQYF
TRBV6-1	TRBJ1-2	few	-	TGTGCCAGCAGTGTTTCGGGAATCGGCTACACCTTC	CASSVSGIGYTF
TRBV18	TRBJ2-1	-	TRBD2	TGTGCCAGCTCACCACAAGCGGGAAGCAACAATGAGCAGTTCTTC	CASSPQAGSNNEQFF
TRBV18	TRBJ2-2	few	-	TGTGCCAGCTCACCATCACTAGCGAACACCGGGGAGCTGTTTTTT	CASSPSLANTGELFF
TRBV7-9	TRBJ1-2	few	TRBD1	TGTGCCAGCAGCTTCGGTACAGGGGGCGCGATTGGCTACACCTTC	CASSFGTGGAIGYTF
TRBV29-1	TRBJ1-2	-	-	TGCAGCGTTGTCCGTCTACAGGGCTACCTCGGCTATGGCTACACCTTC	CSVVRLQGYLGYGYTF
TRBV7-2	TRBJ2-1	-	TRBD2	TGTGCCAGCAGCCCCCGGACTAGCGGGGGCCGCAATGAGCAGTTCTTC	CASSPRTSGGRNEQFF
TRBV5-1	TRBJ1-2	few	-	TGCGCCAGCAGCCCGGGGGGCGCGGCTGGCTACACCTTC	CASSPGGAAGYTF
TRBV4-3	TRBJ2-2	few	-	TGCGCCAGCAGCCACCCCTTTAAGGGGGAGCTGTTTTTT	CASSHPFKGELFF
TRBV10-3	TRBJ1-1	few	TRBD1	TGTGCCATCAGTAACAGGGGGAACACTGAAGCTTTCTTT	CAISNRGNTEAFF
TRBV10-3	TRBJ1-6	-	-	TGTGCCATCAGTCCCTCCAGGGAATATAATTCACCCCTCCACTTT	CAISPSREYNSPLHF
TRBV7-2	TRBJ1-2	-	-	TGTGCCAGCAGCTTAGCGGGGCAGGGAGGCTATGGCTACACCTTC	CASSLAGQGGYGYTF
TRBV5-1	TRBJ2-5	-	-	TGCGCCAGCAGCTTGGAGCGGAAACAAGAGACCCAGTACTTC	CASSLERKQETQYF
TRBV27	TRBJ1-3	few	-	TGTGCCAGCAGTTTATCGATGGGGGGGATCTCTGGAAACACCATATATTTT	CASSLSMGGISGNTIYF
TRBV5-1	TRBJ1-3	-	-	TGCGCCAGCAGCTTTAGGGAGGGCGACACCATATATTTT	CASSFREGDTIYF
TRBV5-6	TRBJ1-2	few	-	TGTGCCAGCAGCTTAGGTCAAGCTAACTATGGCTACACCTTC	CASSLGQANYGYTF
TRBV5-4	TRBJ2-3	-	-	TGTGCCAGCAGCTTGCCCTCTGGCACAGATACGCAGTATTTT	CASSLPSGTDTQYF
TRBV7-2	TRBJ2-3	-	-	-	CASSFGPGGDTQYF
TRBV7-9	TRBJ1-1	few	-	TGTGCCAGCAGTCAACAGGAGAACACTGAAGCTTTCTTT	CASSQQENTEAFF
TRBV18	TRBJ1-2	few	-	TGTGCCAGCTCACCACGAGGCCTTTATGGCTACACCTTC	CASSPRGLYGYTF